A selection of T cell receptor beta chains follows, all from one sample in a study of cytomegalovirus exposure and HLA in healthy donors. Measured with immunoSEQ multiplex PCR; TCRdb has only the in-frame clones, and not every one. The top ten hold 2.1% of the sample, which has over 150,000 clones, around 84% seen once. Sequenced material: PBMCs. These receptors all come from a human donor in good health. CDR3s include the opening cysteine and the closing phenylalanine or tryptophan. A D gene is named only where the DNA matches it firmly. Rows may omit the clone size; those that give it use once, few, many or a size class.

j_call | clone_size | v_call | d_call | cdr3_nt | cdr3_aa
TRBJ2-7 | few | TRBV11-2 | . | TGTGCCAGCAGCTTTATCAACCGGGGTCGGGGAGAGACCTACGAGCAGTACTTC | CASSFINRGRGETYEQYF
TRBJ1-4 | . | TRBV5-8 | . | TGTGCCAGCAGAATGAAGAGGGTTAATGAAAAACTGTTTTTT | CASRMKRVNEKLFF
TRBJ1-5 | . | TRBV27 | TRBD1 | TGTGCCAGCAGTCACCCTCCGAGGACAGGGGATTCGCAGCCCCAGCATTTT | CASSHPPRTGDSQPQHF
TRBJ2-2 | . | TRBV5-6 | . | TGTGCCAGCAGCTTGGTAGTCCAGGGTCACACCGGGGAGCTGTTTTTT | CASSLVVQGHTGELFF
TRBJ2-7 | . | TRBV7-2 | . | TGTGCCAGCAGCGCGTCCGGGGGGCCATCCTACGAGCAGTACTTC | CASSASGGPSYEQYF
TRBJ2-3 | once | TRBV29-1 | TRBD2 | TGCAGCGCTAAAGCGGGGCCCACAGATACGCAGTATTTT | CSAKAGPTDTQYF
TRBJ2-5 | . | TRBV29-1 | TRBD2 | TGCAGCGCCAATAGCGGGAGATCGGAGACCCAGTACTTC | CSANSGRSETQYF
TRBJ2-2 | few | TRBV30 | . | TGTGCCTGGATTCCGAGGGTGGTCACCGGGGAGCTGTTTTTT | CAWIPRVVTGELFF
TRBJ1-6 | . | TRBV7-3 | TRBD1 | TGTGCCAGCAGCCAAACCGGGACAGGGGATAGTTCACCCCTCCACTTT | CASSQTGTGDSSPLHF
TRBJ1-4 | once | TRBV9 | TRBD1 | TGTGCCAGCAGCCTAAACAGGGGATCGGGAGAAAAACTGTTTTTT | CASSLNRGSGEKLFF
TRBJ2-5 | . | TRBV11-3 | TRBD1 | TGTGCCAGCAGTCCGGGACAGGGGGTTATGCGGGAGACCCAGTACTTC | CASSPGQGVMRETQYF
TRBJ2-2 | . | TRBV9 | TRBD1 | TGTGCCAGCAGCGTAACAGGGGGTACCACCGGGGAGCTGTTTTTT | CASSVTGGTTGELFF
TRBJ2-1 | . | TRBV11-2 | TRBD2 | TGTGCCAGCAGCCCCCTAGCGGGGGGGAGCTACAATGAGCAGTTCTTC | CASSPLAGGSYNEQFF
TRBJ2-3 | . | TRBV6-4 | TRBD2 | TGTGCCAGCAGTGAGGTGCTAGCGGGCACAGATACGCAGTATTTT | CASSEVLAGTDTQYF
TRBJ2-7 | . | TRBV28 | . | TGTGCCAGCAGTTCCGACCCTCAACTAGGTTACGAGCAGTACTTC | CASSSDPQLGYEQYF
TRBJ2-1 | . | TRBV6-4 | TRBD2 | TGTGCCAGCAGTTGGATAGCGGGAGGTGGGGGTGAGCAGTTCTTC | CASSWIAGGGGEQFF
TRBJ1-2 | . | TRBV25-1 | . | TGTGCCAGCAGTGAACCAGGGGTAGGAGGCGGCTACACCTTC | CASSEPGVGGGYTF
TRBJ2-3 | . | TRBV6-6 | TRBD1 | TGTGCCAGCAGGTCGACAGGGGCCCTCCTGGATACGCAGTATTTT | CASRSTGALLDTQYF
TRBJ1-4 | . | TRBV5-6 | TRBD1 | TGTGCCAGCAGCTCGGGACAGCTTAGGACTAATGAAAAACTGTTTTTT | CASSSGQLRTNEKLFF
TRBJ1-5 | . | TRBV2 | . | TGTGCCAGCAGCGCCCTGGACATTCCGAGCAATCAGCCCCAGCATTTT | CASSALDIPSNQPQHF
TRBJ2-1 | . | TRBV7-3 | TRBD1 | TGTGCCAGCAGTAGACAGGGGGCAGGAGAGCAGTTCTTC | CASSRQGAGEQFF
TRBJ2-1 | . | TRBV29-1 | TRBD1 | TGCAGCGTGGCCACCGGGACAGGGGTCTACAATGAGCAGTTCTTC | CSVATGTGVYNEQFF
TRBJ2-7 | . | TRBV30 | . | TGTGCCTGGAGAGATACTCACCGAAGAACCTACGAGCAGTACTTC | CAWRDTHRRTYEQYF